What follows describes a single TCR beta chain. The Seattle patients, enrolled during active infection, were followed longitudinally. This specimen belongs to a study of blood T cell repertoires in COVID-19. Study background: The United States, Italy and Spain provided the acute and convalescent COVID-19 samples.

V was pared by 4 bases and J by 0 bases, with 9 bases between. Germline V gene data show CDR1 as SGHTS and CDR2 as YDEGEE. The CDR3 runs 14 residues. Source study methods: Cell counts per sample came from amplifying reference gene primers. Assay: immunoSEQ multiplex PCR; the TCRdb copy retains only in-frame clones and omits some. V, J and clone size reflect that table, while D and trimming were determined from the DNA. The sample records about 160,000 clones, approximately 85% being singletons. Sequencing was done on a sample of peripheral blood. The clonotype was recovered from a woman between 50 and 59 years old with COVID-19, enrolled during active disease. V usage is TRBV5-8 and J usage is TRBJ2-3; D uncertain. The CDR3 nucleotides are TGTGCCAGCAGCCGAGGCGGAAGCACAGATACGCAGTATTTT. Its protein product is CASSRGGSTDTQYF.